This T cell receptor beta chain was sequenced in a study of cytomegalovirus exposure and HLA in healthy donors. Notes on the study in general: Follow-up analysis later connected one missense variant in DCLRE1C with trimming of TCR beta V- and J-genes. The study carried out a later analysis of TCR beta sequences. It associated under 20,000 of them with specific HLA alleles at a false discovery rate of 0.05.

PCR used 60 Vbeta primers and 13 Jbeta primers. Here immunoSEQ multiplex PCR was the method, and the copy in TCRdb shows in-frame clones only, minus some. The data show tens of thousands of clones, and the top ten clones hold over 5.5%. In regard to this clone: Its antigen is still unknown.

The V and J ends lost 3 bases and 4 bases, in that order; junction bases with no gene match: 1. Germline lookup yields CDR1 WSHSY and CDR2 SAAADI. The length of the CDR3 is 14 residues. The sequencing sample was made of PBMCs. This clonotype was sampled from a human donor in good health. V gene TRBV10-2 combines with J gene TRBJ2-7; 12 nucleotides align to TRBD2. In DNA form, the CDR3 reads TGCGCCAGCAGTGAAGGACTAGCGGGGTACGAGCAGTACTTC. This sequence encodes CASSEGLAGYEQYF.